This T cell receptor (beta chain) was recovered during a study of healthy donors' naive CD4 and CD8 T cells. Study at large: A new alpha primer set targeted every functional IMGT alpha variant. Overall study results and limits: Negatively charged CDR3s marked CD8+ lineage; positively charged CDR3s marked CD4+ lineage. A reported CD4+/CD8+ bias affected most V and J genes in naive cells.

Each TCR library used 450 to 600 ng of total RNA and a linear amplification protocol. TCRdb reprocessed the reads with MiXCR, giving one entry per CDR3 protein. The data hold 150,000 to 200,000 distinct CDR3 sequences, with around 80% observed a single time. As regards this clonotype: Its specificity is not known.

The CDR3 contains 11 residues. Germline V gene data show CDR1 as MNHEY and CDR2 as SVGAGI. Trimming pared 7 bases from V and 5 bases from J, leaving 7 bases between. This TCR came from a pool of human donors in good health; the sample pools cells from several healthy donors. The sequencing sample was made of naive CD4+ and CD8+ T cells sorted from blood, pooled from several donors. J is TRBJ2-3 and V is TRBV6-5; no reliable D call. The CDR3 DNA follows: TGTGCCAGCAAAAGAGGAGATACGCAGTATTTT. Translating gives CASKRGDTQYF.